The rows below give T cell receptor beta chains drawn from one sample of a study of shared clonotypes between healthy human individuals. TCRdb's copy holds only in-frame clones and misses some; the assay was immunoSEQ multiplex PCR. The sample includes under 1 million clones, 80% to 95% of them seen just once. The source material was naive CD8+ T cells sorted from blood. These receptors were taken from a man aged 25 to 40 in good health. Each CDR3 is given without its conserved first and last residue. For some rows the clone size is stated as once, few or many, or as a class when expanded; others skip it.

NA	TRBV7-6	TRBJ2-1	ASSSETTPSYNEQF
NA	TRBV5-1	TRBJ2-6	ASAGDSGANVLT
once	TRBV11-2	TRBJ2-7	ASSAFGQTYEQY
NA	TRBV18	TRBJ2-2	ASSPYTSGTGGRTGELF
few	TRBV4-1	TRBJ1-2	ASSPHRTGRYGYT
NA	TRBV2	TRBJ2-7	ASSVIGGRNEQY
NA	TRBV9	TRBJ2-5	ASSLRGAEETQY
NA	TRBV19	TRBJ2-7	ASSMTSGGYEQY
NA	TRBV28	TRBJ2-7	ASMKGGYEQY
NA	TRBV11-2	TRBJ2-7	ASSLARGRSSYEQY
NA	TRBV4-1	TRBJ1-4	ASSQESRVGREEKLF
once	TRBV27	TRBJ2-7	ASIAGTGLGEQY
NA	TRBV7-9	TRBJ2-7	ASSFGTSVSYEQY
NA	TRBV4-1	TRBJ2-3	ASSQVPDTQY
NA	TRBV7-9	TRBJ2-7	ASSFGSDSGTYEQY
NA	TRBV7-8	TRBJ2-1	ASSFRDRASDEQF
NA	TRBV21-1	TRBJ2-4	ASSHPKGDAKNIQY
NA	TRBV5-1	TRBJ1-2	ASTSGYGYT
NA	TRBV10-1	TRBJ2-1	ASSEAGGPYNEQF
NA	TRBV11-2	TRBJ2-7	ASSTTGAYEQY
once	TRBV9	TRBJ2-1	ASSVPFGAGVDNEQF
NA	TRBV4-2	TRBJ1-5	ASSRGGGGNQPQH
NA	TRBV2	TRBJ2-5	ATGTGDSQETQY
NA	TRBV13	TRBJ2-7	ASSLAGEGYEQY
NA	TRBV5-4	TRBJ1-2	ASSSGDSSYYGYT
NA	TRBV11-3	TRBJ2-1	ASSLDSTGQVGNEQF
NA	TRBV28	TRBJ1-2	ASSQHWPPGQRFYGYT
NA	TRBV28	TRBJ2-7	ASSLRGLKGSYEQY
NA	TRBV2	TRBJ1-1	ARPVGGGGTEAF
NA	TRBV28	TRBJ1-1	ASSFRGGLTEAF
NA	TRBV18	TRBJ2-3	ASSSITTDTQY
NA	TRBV4-1	TRBJ2-1	ASSQGTSGRNEQF
NA	TRBV2	TRBJ2-2	ASSDGGLASTNGELF
once	TRBV9	TRBJ1-2	ASSGTGNYGYT
few	TRBV4-1	TRBJ1-1	ASSQDRMARAF
NA	TRBV6-4	TRBJ2-1	ASSDLASTIYNEQF
NA	TRBV27	TRBJ2-6	ASSDLGVGANVLT
NA	TRBV29-1	TRBJ2-1	SVLTSSYNEQF
NA	TRBV4-2	TRBJ1-2	ASSLDRVINYGYT
NA	TRBV9	TRBJ2-3	ASSVMLLGTDTQY
NA	TRBV5-4	TRBJ1-2	ASSHRTETNYGYT